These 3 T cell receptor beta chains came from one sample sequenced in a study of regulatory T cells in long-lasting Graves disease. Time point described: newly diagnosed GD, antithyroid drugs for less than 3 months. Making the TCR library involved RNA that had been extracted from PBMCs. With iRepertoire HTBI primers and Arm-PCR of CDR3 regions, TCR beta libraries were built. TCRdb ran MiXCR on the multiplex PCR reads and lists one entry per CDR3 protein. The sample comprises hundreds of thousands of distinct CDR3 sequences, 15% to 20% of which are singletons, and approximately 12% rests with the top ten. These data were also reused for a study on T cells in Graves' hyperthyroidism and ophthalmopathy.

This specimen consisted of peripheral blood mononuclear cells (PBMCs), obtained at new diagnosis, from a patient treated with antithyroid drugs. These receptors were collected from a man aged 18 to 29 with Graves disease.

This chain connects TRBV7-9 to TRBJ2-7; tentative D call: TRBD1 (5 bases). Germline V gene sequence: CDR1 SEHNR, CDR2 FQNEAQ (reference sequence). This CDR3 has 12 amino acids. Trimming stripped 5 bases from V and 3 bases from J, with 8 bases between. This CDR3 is CASSTTVYEQYF. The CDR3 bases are TGTGCCAGCAGCACGACAGTCTACGAGCAGTACTTC. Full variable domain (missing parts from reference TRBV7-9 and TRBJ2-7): DTGVSQNPRHKITKRGQNVTFRCDPISEHNRLYWYRQTLGQGPEFLTYFQNEAQLEKSRLLSDRFSAERPKGSFSTLEIQRTEQGDSAMYLCASSTTVYEQYFGPGTRLTVT.

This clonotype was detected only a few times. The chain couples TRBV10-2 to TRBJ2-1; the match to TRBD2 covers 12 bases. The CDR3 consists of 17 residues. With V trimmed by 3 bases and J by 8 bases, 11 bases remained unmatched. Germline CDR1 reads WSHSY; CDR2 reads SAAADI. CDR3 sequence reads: CASSDPRTSGTVYEQFF. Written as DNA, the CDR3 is TGCGCCAGCAGTGACCCCAGGACTAGCGGGACCGTCTATGAGCAGTTCTTC.

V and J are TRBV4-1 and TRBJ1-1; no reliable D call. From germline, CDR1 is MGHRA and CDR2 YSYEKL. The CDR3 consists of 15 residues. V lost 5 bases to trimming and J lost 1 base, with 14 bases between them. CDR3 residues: CASSSPGRSNTEAFF. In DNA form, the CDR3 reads TGCGCCAGCAGCAGTCCCGGGAGATCGAACACTGAAGCTTTCTTT.